The next 8 T cell receptor beta chains were all read from a single sample in a study of T-cell reconstitution after alpha-beta-depleted transplantation in children. The TCRbeta library was prepared with unique molecular identifiers. MiXCR, run by TCRdb on the PCR reads, gives a single entry per CDR3 protein. The sample contains some 530,000 distinct CDR3 sequences, roughly an eighth of which appear only once. The sequenced sample was PBMCs from the stem cell graft donor, obtained from the stem cell graft. Receptors originate from a human donor who donated a stem cell graft to a child with combined immunodeficiency.

This clonotype came up many times. The chain couples TRBV10-2 to TRBJ2-7, with TRBD1 identical over 11 bases. This CDR3 is 12 amino acids long. Per the germline V gene, CDR1 is WSHSY and CDR2 is SAAADI. V was pared by 10 bases and J by 5 bases, with 4 bases of the junction left unmatched. The CDR3 loop is CATGQGGDEQYF. In DNA, the CDR3 is TGCGCCACGGGACAGGGGGGCGACGAGCAGTACTTC.

This clonotype occurred a few times. J is TRBJ2-3 and V is TRBV29-1; D gene ambiguous. V lost 0 bases and J 0 bases, leaving 13 bases between the germline ends. The germline V gene has CDR1 SQVTM and CDR2 ANQGSEA. This CDR3 spans 16 amino acids. The DNA for the CDR3 is TGCAGCGTTGAAGACAGGCATGGGGTTAGCACAGATACGCAGTATTTT. Encoded protein: CSVEDRHGVSTDTQYF.

This chain connects TRBV7-2 to TRBJ2-7; possibly TRBD2 for D (6 bases). This CDR3 is built from 15 residues. V lost 5 bases and J lost 0, with 14 bases in between. Germline V gene sequence: CDR1 SGHTA, CDR2 FQGNSA. The CDR3 loop reads CASSPSGRSSYEQYF. The CDR3, as DNA: TGTGCCAGCAGCCCAAGTGGGAGGAGCTCCTACGAGCAGTACTTC.

V and J are TRBV28 and TRBJ2-1; tentative D call: TRBD2 (6 bases). The CDR3 contains 15 residues. V was shortened by 11 bases and J by 0 bases, with 17 bases between the two germline ends. Germline V gene sequence: CDR1 MDHEN, CDR2 SYDVKM. CDR3 in DNA: TGTGCCGGAGGGAACGGCTTAAGCTCCTACAATGAGCAGTTCTTC. The encoded protein is CAGGNGLSSYNEQFF.

The chain uses TRBV19 and TRBJ1-5, with D possibly matching TRBD1 (6 bases). The CDR3 is 13 residues long. Germline lookup yields CDR1 LNHDA and CDR2 SQIVND (reference sequence). Trimming shortened V by 8 bases and J by 4 bases, and 12 bases separated the two germline ends. CDR3 protein: CASHRVGNQPQHF. The DNA of the CDR3 is TGTGCCAGTCACAGGGTAGGTAATCAGCCCCAGCATTTT. Combining the CDR3 with reference TRBV19 and TRBJ1-5 gives the whole variable domain DGGITQSPKYLFRKEGQNVTLSCEQNLNHDAMYWYRQDPGQGLRLIYYSQIVNDFQKGDIAEGYSVSREKKESFPLTVTSAQKNPTAFYLCASHRVGNQPQHFGDGTRLSIL.

This clonotype was counted many times. The V and J genes are TRBV7-9 and TRBJ1-5; D might be TRBD1 (6 bases). V was cut by 3 bases and J by 3 bases, with 9 bases left in between. Germline lookup yields CDR1 SEHNR and CDR2 FQNEAQ (reference sequence). The CDR3 spans 14 residues. This CDR3 reads CASSFQGTNQPQHF. In DNA, the CDR3 is TGTGCCAGCAGCTTTCAGGGGACCAATCAGCCCCAGCATTTT.

This clonotype was counted only a few times. This chain uses TRBV2 with TRBJ1-2; TRBD1 might be the D (6 bases). The V end lost 5 bases, the J end lost 11 bases, and 24 bases lay between the germline ends. CDR1 and CDR2 (germline): SNHLY, FYNNEI. This CDR3 comprises 15 residues. Written as DNA, the CDR3 is TGTGCCAGCAGTAAAACATGGGACAACCGCGGGGATTACACCTTC. It codes for CASSKTWDNRGDYTF.

This clonotype was found many times. The J gene is TRBJ1-2, the V gene TRBV10-3; 8 positions agree with TRBD1. V shed 4 bases and J 3 bases; nucleotides not matched to a gene: 7. Germline V gene sequence: CDR1 ENHRY, CDR2 SYGVKD. There are 15 residues in the CDR3. CDR3 nucleotides: TGTGCCATCAGTGCCAACAGGGGGAGGGACTATGGCTACACCTTC. Translated, it gives CAISANRGRDYGYTF.